The T cell receptor (beta chain) described here comes from a study of beta chain features in type 1 diabetes. Study results and limitations: Moderate but significant shortening of TCRB CDR3s was recorded in all four CD4+ subsets from Type 1 diabetes patients.

cDNA synthesis used the whole RNA isolate, giving expressed TCRB sequences. TCRdb's table, derived via immunoSEQ multiplex PCR, lists solely in-frame clones and lacks some. This table holds roughly 250,000 clones, roughly 21% found once. This clone was seen more than once but under ten times. The antigen is not known. From germline, CDR1 is MDHEN and CDR2 SYDVKM. The CDR3 has 13 residues. Between the trimmed V and J ends, which lost 6 bases and 2 bases, there was a span of 11 bases. The sequence derives from a woman in her thirties or forties with type 1 diabetes. The rearrangement uses TRBV28 and TRBJ2-7, with D possibly matching TRBD1 (5 bases). Sequencing was done on a sample of naive CD4+ T cells from blood. The chain's CDR3 is CASRGPATYEQYF. In DNA form, the CDR3 reads TGTGCCAGCAGGGGGCCAGCCACCTACGAGCAGTACTTC. Complete variable domain (other parts from reference TRBV28 and TRBJ2-7): DVKVTQSSRYLVKRTGEKVFLECVQDMDHENMFWYRQDPGLGLRLIYFSYDVKMKEKGDIPEGYSVSREKKERFSLILESASTNQTSMYLCASRGPATYEQYFGPGTRLTVT.